This T cell receptor beta chain appears in the sequencing data of a study of T cells in Graves' hyperthyroidism and ophthalmopathy. Amplification yielded TCR beta CDR3 regions, with RNA transcripts as the source. The TCR CDR3 first-round RT-PCR relied on the HTBI primer set. Via MiXCR, TCRdb re-called the multiplex PCR reads, giving one row per CDR3 protein. Among approximately 630,000 distinct CDR3 sequences, about 16% were seen once, and the ten largest hold approximately 3.8%. This clonotype was seen a few times. The CDR3 sequence is 14 residues long. Germline V gene sequence: CDR1 LNHDA, CDR2 SQIVND (reference sequence). V was shortened by 3 bases and J by 8 bases, with 13 bases between the two germline ends.

The clonotype originates from a woman aged 25-40 years with Graves' hyperthyroidism. V is TRBV19 and J is TRBJ2-2; D ambiguous. The sequenced sample was blood. CDR3 amino acids: CASSMQGSYGELFF. The CDR3 DNA reads TGTGCCAGTAGTATGCAAGGGTCATATGGGGAGCTGTTTTTT.